A single T cell receptor beta chain is shown here with its context. Its antigen is not known. Sequencing used immunoSEQ multiplex PCR; TCRdb keeps in-frame clones, though not all of them. The top ten hold 1.3% of the sample, which has tens of thousands of clones, around 97% seen once. This entry is derived from a study of regulatory and conventional T cells in RAG deficiency. Overall study findings and caveats: Other subsets showed approximately 10-fold reductions, but Treg unique TCR beta sequences fell 80 to 100-fold in these patients.

The sorted conventional CD4+ T cells were CD25-low and CD127-high, with genomic DNA sequenced. These same records also appear under a second study, on regulatory T cells. That source reports: The PCR used 52 TRBV and 13 TRBJ primers.

This TCR was sampled from a human donor in good health. The sample comprised CD25- CD4+ T cells sorted from blood.

The CDR3: CASSFRGDDTGELFF. CDR3 bases: TGCGCCAGCAGCTTCAGAGGAGATGACACCGGGGAGCTGTTTTTT. The chain uses TRBV5-1 and TRBJ2-2; D remains ambiguous. This CDR3 is 15 amino acids long. The V gene lost 2 bases and the J gene lost 3 bases, with 11 bases spanning the gap. Germline-derived CDR1 and CDR2 are SGHRS and YFSETQ. The variable domain in full, completed from reference TRBV5-1 and TRBJ2-2, reads KAGVTQTPRYLIKTRGQQVTLSCSPISGHRSVSWYQQTPGQGLQFLFEYFSETQRNKGNFPGRFSGRQFSNSRSEMNVSTLELGDSALYLCASSFRGDDTGELFFGEGSRLTVL.